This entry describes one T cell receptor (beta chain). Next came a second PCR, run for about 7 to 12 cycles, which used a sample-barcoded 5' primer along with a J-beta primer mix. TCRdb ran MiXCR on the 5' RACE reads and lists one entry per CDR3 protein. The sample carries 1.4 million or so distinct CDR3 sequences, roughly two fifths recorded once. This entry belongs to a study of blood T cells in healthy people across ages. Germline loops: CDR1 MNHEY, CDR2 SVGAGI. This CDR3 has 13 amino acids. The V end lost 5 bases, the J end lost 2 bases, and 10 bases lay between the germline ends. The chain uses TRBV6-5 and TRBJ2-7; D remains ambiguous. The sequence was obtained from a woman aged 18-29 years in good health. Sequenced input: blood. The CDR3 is CASSPLAPYEQYF. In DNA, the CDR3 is TGTGCCAGCAGTCCCCTCGCCCCCTACGAGCAGTACTTC.